This TCR beta chain is from a study of vaccination and CD4 T cells after COVID-19. Indicated treatment: approximately nine-day PBMC culture with coronavirus spike peptide pools or control peptides (ViraFEST assay). This clonotype was seen only a few times. Its target is unknown. CD4+ T cells that had been cultured provided DNA sequenced with the Oncomine TCR Beta short-read assay. Extraction of genomic DNA was performed on cultured CD4+ T cells. TCRdb re-derived calls from the PCR reads in MiXCR, one entry per CDR3 protein. The sample contains around 19,000 distinct CDR3 sequences, almost 50% of which appear only once. This receptor was obtained from a human donor who had recovered from COVID-19. The source material was CD4+ T cells from blood, cultured in vitro.

CDR3 nucleotide sequence: TGTGCCAGCATGTACGAGGGCTATCAGCCCCAGCATTTT. This translates into CASMYEGYQPQHF. The V and J genes are TRBV6-1 and TRBJ1-5, with D unclear. This CDR3 spans 13 amino acids. V was cut by 7 bases and J by 5 bases, with 12 bases left in between. Germline assignment: CDR1 MNHNS and CDR2 SASEGT.